These T cell receptor beta chains were read from a single sample in a study of blood T cell repertoires in COVID-19. Clones were sequenced by immunoSEQ multiplex PCR, and TCRdb holds only the in-frame ones, with some missing. Seen here are fewer than 300,000 clones, 85% observed once, and the top ten hold less than 6.5%. The sequenced sample consisted of peripheral blood. The receptor set was obtained from a man aged 50-59 years with active or convalescent COVID-19. The CDR3 runs from the conserved cysteine through the conserved F or W. Each record gives: CDR3 protein, CDR3 DNA, V gene, clone size, D gene, J gene. The D gene is left open where the match is weak. The listing skips clone size in some rows; elsewhere it reads once, few, many or a size class.

CASSSEPGTSGRVGDTQYF	TGTGCCAGCAGCTCCGAGCCCGGGACTAGCGGGAGAGTAGGTGATACGCAGTATTTT	TRBV21-1	NA	NA	TRBJ2-3
CATSNLYFGGGSSYEQYF	TGTGCCACCAGCAATTTGTACTTCGGCGGGGGGAGCTCCTACGAGCAGTACTTC	TRBV15	NA	TRBD2	TRBJ2-7
CASSPPGRQGLGTDTQYF	TGCGCCAGCAGCCCCCCCGGGAGGCAAGGCTTGGGGACCGATACGCAGTATTTT	TRBV5-1	NA	TRBD2	TRBJ2-3
CASSRTRNPTEQYF	TGTGCCAGCAGCAGGACTAGGAACCCTACTGAGCAGTACTTC	TRBV6-5	NA	TRBD2	TRBJ2-7
CASGRQGAGETQYF	TGCGCCAGCGGTCGACAGGGGGCAGGGGAGACCCAGTACTTC	TRBV5-1	few	TRBD1	TRBJ2-5
CASSPGNSGANVLTF	TGTGCCAGCAGTCCCGGGAACTCTGGGGCCAACGTCCTGACTTTC	TRBV6-5	NA	NA	TRBJ2-6
CSASDPGLAGNREYF	TGCAGTGCTAGTGACCCGGGACTAGCGGGAAATCGGGAGTACTTC	TRBV20-1	NA	TRBD2	TRBJ2-7
CASSLLAGVQETQYF	TGTGCCAGCAGCTTACTAGCGGGAGTACAAGAGACCCAGTACTTC	TRBV11-2	NA	TRBD2	TRBJ2-5
CASSLSRVPGYEQYF	TGTGCCAGCAGTTTATCCAGGGTCCCGGGCTACGAGCAGTACTTC	TRBV27	NA	NA	TRBJ2-7
CASSPFTGTASYEQYF	TGTGCCAGCTCACCTTTTACCGGGACAGCTTCCTACGAGCAGTACTTC	TRBV18	NA	TRBD1	TRBJ2-7
CASSVGGQPGEQYF	TGTGCCAGCAGTGTGGGGGGACAGCCGGGTGAGCAGTACTTC	TRBV7-8	NA	NA	TRBJ2-7
CASSASLAGTANEQFF	TGTGCCAGCAGTGCCTCCCTAGCGGGAACCGCCAATGAGCAGTTCTTC	TRBV27	once	TRBD2	TRBJ2-1
CASSLIVDNEQFF	TGTGCCAGCAGCTTAATTGTAGACAATGAGCAGTTCTTC	TRBV7-3	NA	NA	TRBJ2-1
CASSLARGPPYNEQFF	TGTGCCAGCAGCTTAGCGCGCGGGCCCCCCTACAATGAGCAGTTCTTC	TRBV11-2	NA	NA	TRBJ2-1
CASSDGAGYQKLFF	TGTGCCAGCAGTGATGGGGCCGGATACCAAAAACTGTTTTTT	TRBV2	NA	NA	TRBJ1-4
CASSQWGQGNTEAFF	TGCGCCAGCAGCCAATGGGGACAGGGGAACACTGAAGCTTTCTTT	TRBV4-1	NA	TRBD1	TRBJ1-1
CASSSGGTGVRDTQYF	TGTGCCAGCTCCTCCGGAGGGACAGGGGTACGAGATACGCAGTATTTT	TRBV18	NA	TRBD1	TRBJ2-3
CASSLASFGGDTQYF	TGTGCCAGCAGCTTGGCTAGTTTCGGAGGAGATACGCAGTATTTT	TRBV5-5	NA	NA	TRBJ2-3